Presented here are 12 T cell receptor beta chains from one specimen sequenced in a study of CD8+ T cells in alopecia areata. Reverse transcription of extracted RNA yielded cDNA, which provided the sequencing template. Sequenced by immunoSEQ multiplex PCR; TCRdb stores in-frame clones only, minus some. The repertoire holds under 110,000 clones, with almost 60% as singletons. Sample treatment: oral pan-JAK inhibitor, 5-10 mg twice daily. The source was CD8+ T cells sorted from blood, collected at approximately week 61, from a patient treated with tofacitinib. The receptors shown here come from a human donor with alopecia areata.

V and J are TRBV9 and TRBJ1-2, with D possibly being TRBD1 (5 bases). The CDR3 runs to 17 residues. Per germline, CDR1 SGDLS and CDR2 YYNGEE. V was pared by 3 bases and J by 5 bases, with 23 bases between. CDR3 sequence: CASSAGVGRGVVYGYTF. The CDR3 DNA sequence: TGTGCCAGCAGCGCCGGAGTCGGACGGGGGGTGGTTTATGGCTACACCTTC.

The J gene is TRBJ2-5, the V gene TRBV6-5; 8 bases are shared with TRBD2. The CDR3 is 16 residues long. Germline CDR1 reads MNHEY; CDR2 reads SVGAGI. The V gene end was trimmed by 0 bases and the J gene end by 3 bases; junction bases not matched to a gene: 6. This CDR3 is CASSYSRQLAEETQYF. Here the CDR3 DNA reads TGTGCCAGCAGTTACTCCCGGCAACTAGCGGAAGAGACCCAGTACTTC.

This sequence joins TRBV4-1 and TRBJ2-7; possible D gene TRBD2, 6 bases. V lost 0 bases and J 6 bases, leaving 12 bases between the germline ends. Germline-derived CDR1 and CDR2 are MGHRA and YSYEKL. The CDR3 spans 14 residues. The chain's CDR3 is CASSQDLRGAEQYF. The CDR3 DNA is TGCGCCAGCAGCCAAGATCTACGCGGGGCCGAGCAGTACTTC.

CDR3 in amino acids: CASRYSGFRTDTQYF. CDR3 nucleotide sequence: TGTGCCAGCAGATATAGCGGGTTCCGCACAGATACGCAGTATTTT. The chain links TRBV13 to TRBJ2-3, with 7 bases that match TRBD2. The CDR3 extends over 15 amino acids. The V gene's germline CDR1 is PRHDT and CDR2 FYEKMQ (reference sequence). The ends lost 6 bases at V and 1 base at J; junction bases unmatched: 7.

V is TRBV29-1 and J is TRBJ2-7; 9 bases are a match to TRBD1. The CDR3 is made up of 13 amino acids. CDR1 and CDR2 from the germline V gene are SQVTM and ANQGSEA. The CDR3: CSARDRDSYEQYF. CDR3 bases: TGCAGTGCCCGGGACAGGGATTCCTACGAGCAGTACTTC.

This chain links TRBV30 with TRBJ2-2; D unclear. The germline gives CDR1 GTSNPN, CDR2 SVGIG (reference sequence). This CDR3 region has 12 residues. The V and J ends lost 1 base and 7 bases respectively, with 7 bases between them. The CDR3 spells CAWSESGGELFF. CDR3 DNA sequence: TGTGCCTGGAGTGAGTCCGGCGGGGAGCTGTTTTTT.

CDR3: CASSLGGGGEAFF. CDR3 in DNA: TGCGCCAGCAGCTTGGGGGGCGGCGGTGAAGCTTTCTTT. The chain employs TRBV5-1 and TRBJ1-1; a weak D match, TRBD1 (5 bases). Trimming removed 0 bases from V and 7 bases from J, with 10 bases in between. Looked up from germline, CDR1 is SGHRS and CDR2 is YFSETQ. This CDR3 contains 13 residues.

This sequence joins TRBV6-5 and TRBJ2-1; TRBD2 aligns across 7 bases. This CDR3 region has 13 residues. Trimming removed 6 bases from V and 7 bases from J; junction bases left unmatched: 6. CDR1 and CDR2 (germline): MNHEY, SVGAGI. The CDR3 DNA reads as TGTGCCAGCAGCCAGCCCGGGGGGAATGAGCAGTTCTTC. Protein sequence: CASSQPGGNEQFF.

The V and J genes are TRBV27 and TRBJ2-1, with D uncertain. Germline CDR1 is MNHEY and CDR2 is SMNVEV (reference sequence). The CDR3 is 13 amino acids. Trimming cost V 3 bases and J 10 bases, with 13 bases left between them. The CDR3 DNA sequence: TGTGCCAGCAGTTTGGGCGGCACGAGGGAGCAGTTCTTC. Translation gives CASSLGGTREQFF.

This clone has a handful of counts. This chain joins TRBV30 and TRBJ2-1, with 8 bases lining up with TRBD2. The CDR3 contains 12 residues. The ends lost 1 base at V and 14 bases at J; junction bases unmatched: 7. Germline values: CDR1 GTSNPN, CDR2 SVGIG (reference sequence). CDR3 nucleotide sequence: TGTGCCTGGAGTGGCGGGGGGTACAGCGAGTTCTTC. Translation: CAWSGGGYSEFF.

This chain connects TRBV6-1 to TRBJ1-6; D may be TRBD1 (6 bases). CDR3 size: 15 residues. Germline CDR1 reads MNHNS; CDR2 reads SASEGT. V was cut by 2 bases and J by 5 bases, with 10 bases left in between. The CDR3: CASSEWGANNSPLHF. The CDR3, as DNA: TGTGCCAGCAGTGAATGGGGGGCCAATAATTCACCCCTCCACTTT.

CDR3 in amino acids: CASSRGTRDTDTQYF. CDR3 sequence (DNA): TGTGCCAGCAGCCGCGGGACTAGGGACACAGATACGCAGTATTTT. The chain recombines TRBV9 with TRBJ2-3, with 8 bases identical to TRBD2. Trimming removed 4 bases from V and 2 bases from J; junction bases left unmatched: 6. CDR3 length equals 15 residues. In germline, CDR1 is SGDLS, CDR2 YYNGEE.